This T cell receptor beta chain was sequenced during a study of blood T cell repertoires in COVID-19. Method: immunoSEQ multiplex PCR; TCRdb's copy keeps in-frame clones and lacks some. Among 40,000 to 50,000 clones listed, about 86% were seen once. The CDR3 spans 16 residues. V shed 4 bases and J shed 2 bases, with 18 bases lying between them. Germline CDR1 and CDR2: MNHEY and SVGAGI. Sequencing was carried out using PBMCs or T cells enriched from blood (not recorded which). The chain combines TRBV6-5 with TRBJ2-7; D possibly corresponds to TRBD1 (5 bases). The source is a woman between 45 and 65 years old who had recovered from COVID-19. The chain's CDR3 is CASSFQSSGLTYEQYF. DNA for the CDR3: TGTGCCAGCAGTTTCCAAAGTTCAGGGTTAACCTACGAGCAGTACTTC.